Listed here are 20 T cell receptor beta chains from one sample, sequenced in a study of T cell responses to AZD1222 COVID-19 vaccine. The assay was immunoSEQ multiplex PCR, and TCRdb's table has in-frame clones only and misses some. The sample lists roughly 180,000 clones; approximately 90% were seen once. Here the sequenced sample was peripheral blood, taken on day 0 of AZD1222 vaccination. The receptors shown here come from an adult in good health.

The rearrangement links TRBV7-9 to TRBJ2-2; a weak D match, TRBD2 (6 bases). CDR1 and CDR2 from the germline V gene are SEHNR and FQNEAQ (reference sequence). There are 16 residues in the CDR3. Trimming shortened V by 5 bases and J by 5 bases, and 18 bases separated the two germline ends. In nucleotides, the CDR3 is TGTGCCAGCAGCGCGAGCGGGTCAAAACTTACCGGGGAGCTGTTTTTT. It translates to CASSASGSKLTGELFF.

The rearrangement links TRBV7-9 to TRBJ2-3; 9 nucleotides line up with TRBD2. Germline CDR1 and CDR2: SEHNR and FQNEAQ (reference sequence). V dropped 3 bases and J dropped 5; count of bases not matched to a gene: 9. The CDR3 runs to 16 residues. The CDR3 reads CASSFPVGGGEDTQYF. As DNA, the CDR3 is TGTGCCAGCAGCTTTCCGGTAGGCGGGGGGGAAGATACGCAGTATTTT.

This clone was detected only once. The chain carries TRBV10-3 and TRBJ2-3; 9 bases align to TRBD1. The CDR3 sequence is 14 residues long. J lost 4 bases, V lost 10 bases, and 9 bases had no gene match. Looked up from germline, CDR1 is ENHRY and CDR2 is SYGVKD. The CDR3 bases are TGTGCCACCCGCCCGGGACAGGGTCCAGATACGCAGTATTTT. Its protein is CATRPGQGPDTQYF.

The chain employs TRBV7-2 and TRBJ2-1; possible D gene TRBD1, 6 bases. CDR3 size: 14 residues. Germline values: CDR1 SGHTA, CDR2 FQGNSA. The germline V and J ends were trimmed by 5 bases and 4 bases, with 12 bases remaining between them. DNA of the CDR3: TGTGCCAGCAGCCCCCCAGGGGAGTACAATGAGCAGTTCTTC. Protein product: CASSPPGEYNEQFF.

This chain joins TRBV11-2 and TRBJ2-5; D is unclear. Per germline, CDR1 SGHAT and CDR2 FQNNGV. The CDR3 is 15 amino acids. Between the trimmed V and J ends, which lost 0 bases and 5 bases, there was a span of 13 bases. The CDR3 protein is CASSLDRAVGETQYF. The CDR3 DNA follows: TGTGCCAGCAGCTTAGATAGGGCAGTGGGCGAGACCCAGTACTTC. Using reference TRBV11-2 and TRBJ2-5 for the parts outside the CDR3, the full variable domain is EAGVAQSPRYKIIEKRQSVAFWCNPISGHATLYWYQQILGQGPKLLIQFQNNGVVDDSQLPKDRFSAERLKGVDSTLKIQPAKLEDSAVYLCASSLDRAVGETQYFGPGTRLLVL.

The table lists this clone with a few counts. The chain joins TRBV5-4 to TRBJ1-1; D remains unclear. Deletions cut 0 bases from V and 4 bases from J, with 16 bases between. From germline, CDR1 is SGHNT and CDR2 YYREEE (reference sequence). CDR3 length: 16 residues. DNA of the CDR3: TGTGCCAGCAGCTTGGGGGTCGTTCGGGCGGGCACTGAAGCTTTCTTT. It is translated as CASSLGVVRAGTEAFF.

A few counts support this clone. The CDR3, as DNA: TGTGCCTGGAGTGTAGGGGGACTCACGGCCCCCAAAATGAACACTGAAGCTTTCTTT. Encoded protein: CAWSVGGLTAPKMNTEAFF. The chain recombines TRBV30 with TRBJ1-1; D is possibly TRBD1 (6 bases). Looked up from germline, CDR1 is GTSNPN and CDR2 is SVGIG (reference sequence). The CDR3 runs 19 residues. The V end lost 0 bases, the J end lost 0 bases, and 23 bases lay between the germline ends.

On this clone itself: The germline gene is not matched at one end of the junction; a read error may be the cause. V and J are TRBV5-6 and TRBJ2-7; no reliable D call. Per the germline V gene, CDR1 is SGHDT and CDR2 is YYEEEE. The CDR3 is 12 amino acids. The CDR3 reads CASSLGSHEQYF. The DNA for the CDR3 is TGTGCCAGCAGCTTGGGCTCCCACGAGCAGTACTTC.

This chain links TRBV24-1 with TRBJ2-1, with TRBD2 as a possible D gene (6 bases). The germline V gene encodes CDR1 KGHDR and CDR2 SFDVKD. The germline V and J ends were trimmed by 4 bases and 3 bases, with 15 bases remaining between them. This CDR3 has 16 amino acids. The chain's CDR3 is CATSDRRAGSYNEQFF. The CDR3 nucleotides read TGTGCCACCAGTGACCGGAGGGCAGGGAGCTACAATGAGCAGTTCTTC.

Here the CDR3 reads CASSPNHASTDTQYF. CDR3 sequence (DNA): TGTGCCAGCAGCCCAAACCACGCTAGCACAGATACGCAGTATTTT. The V gene is TRBV7-2, the J gene TRBJ2-3; no definite D call. The CDR3 consists of 15 residues. Germline loops: CDR1 SGHTA, CDR2 FQGNSA. V lost 5 bases and J 0 bases, leaving 12 bases between the germline ends.

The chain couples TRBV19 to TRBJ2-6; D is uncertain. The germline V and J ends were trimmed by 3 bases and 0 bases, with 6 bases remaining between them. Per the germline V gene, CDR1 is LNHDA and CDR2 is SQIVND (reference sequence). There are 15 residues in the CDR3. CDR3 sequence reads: CASSMGSSGANVLTF. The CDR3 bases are TGTGCCAGTAGTATGGGATCCTCTGGGGCCAACGTCCTGACTTTC.

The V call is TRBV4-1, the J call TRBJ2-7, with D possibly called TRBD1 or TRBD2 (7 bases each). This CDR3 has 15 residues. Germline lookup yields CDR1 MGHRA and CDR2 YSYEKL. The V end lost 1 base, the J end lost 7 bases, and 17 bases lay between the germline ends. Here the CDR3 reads CASSQVRQGGGEQYF. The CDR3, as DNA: TGCGCCAGCAGCCAAGTGAGACAGGGAGGGGGGGAGCAGTACTTC.

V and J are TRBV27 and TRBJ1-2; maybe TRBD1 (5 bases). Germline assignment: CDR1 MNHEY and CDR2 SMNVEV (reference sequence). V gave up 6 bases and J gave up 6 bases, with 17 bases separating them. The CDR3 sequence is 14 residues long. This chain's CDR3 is CASRPNHRGHGYTF. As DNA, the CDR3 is TGTGCCAGCAGGCCAAATCACCGGGGCCATGGCTACACCTTC.

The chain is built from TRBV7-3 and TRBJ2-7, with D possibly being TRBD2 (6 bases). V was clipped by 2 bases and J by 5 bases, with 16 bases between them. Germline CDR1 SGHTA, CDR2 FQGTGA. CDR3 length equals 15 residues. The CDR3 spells CASSLYALPSDEQYF. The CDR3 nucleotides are TGTGCCAGCAGCTTATATGCCCTACCTAGCGACGAGCAGTACTTC.

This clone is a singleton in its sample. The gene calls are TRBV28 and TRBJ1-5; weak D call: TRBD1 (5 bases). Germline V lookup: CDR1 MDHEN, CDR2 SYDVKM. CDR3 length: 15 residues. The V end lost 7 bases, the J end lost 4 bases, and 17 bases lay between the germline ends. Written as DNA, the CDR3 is TGTGCCAGCACCCTCCCGGCTGGGGGTAATCAGCCCCAGCATTTT. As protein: CASTLPAGGNQPQHF.

CDR3: CASSTRQGYTEAFF. In DNA, the CDR3 is TGCGCCAGCAGCACCAGACAGGGTTACACTGAAGCTTTCTTT. The chain combines TRBV5-1 with TRBJ1-1, with TRBD1 identical over 7 bases. Trimming cost V 4 bases and J 3 bases; bases outside gene matches: 6. The V gene's germline CDR1 is SGHRS and CDR2 YFSETQ. This CDR3 region has 14 residues.

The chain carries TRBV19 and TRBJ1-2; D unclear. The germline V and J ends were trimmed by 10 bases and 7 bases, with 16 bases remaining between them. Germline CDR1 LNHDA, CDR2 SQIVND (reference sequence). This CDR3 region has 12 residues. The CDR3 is CATLLTGSGYTF. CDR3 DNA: TGTGCCACCCTCCTAACCGGGAGTGGCTACACCTTC.

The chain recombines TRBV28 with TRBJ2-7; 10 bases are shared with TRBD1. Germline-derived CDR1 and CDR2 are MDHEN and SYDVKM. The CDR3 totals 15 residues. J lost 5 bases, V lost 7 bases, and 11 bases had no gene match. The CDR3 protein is CASIPTGTGDHEQYF. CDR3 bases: TGTGCCAGCATCCCGACCGGGACAGGGGACCACGAGCAGTACTTC. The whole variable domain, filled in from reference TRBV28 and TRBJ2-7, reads DVKVTQSSRYLVKRTGEKVFLECVQDMDHENMFWYRQDPGLGLRLIYFSYDVKMKEKGDIPEGYSVSREKKERFSLILESASTNQTSMYLCASIPTGTGDHEQYFGPGTRLTVT.

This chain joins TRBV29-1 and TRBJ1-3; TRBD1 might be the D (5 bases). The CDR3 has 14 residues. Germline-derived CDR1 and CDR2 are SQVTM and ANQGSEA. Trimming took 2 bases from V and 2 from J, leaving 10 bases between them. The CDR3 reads CSVESGEAGNTIYF. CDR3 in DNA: TGCAGCGTTGAATCGGGGGAAGCTGGAAACACCATATATTTT.

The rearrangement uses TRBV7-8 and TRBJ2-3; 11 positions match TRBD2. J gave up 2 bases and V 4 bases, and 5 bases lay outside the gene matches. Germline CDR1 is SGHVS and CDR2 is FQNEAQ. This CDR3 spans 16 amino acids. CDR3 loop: CASSSVLAGDTDTQYF. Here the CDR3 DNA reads TGTGCCAGCAGCTCTGTACTAGCGGGGGACACAGATACGCAGTATTTT.